A single sample gave rise to the 3 T cell receptor beta chains below, sequenced in a study of T-cell memory formation after mild COVID-19. Each CDR3 protein is one row after TCRdb ran MiXCR on the 5' RACE reads. The profile covers 200,000 to 300,000 distinct CDR3 sequences, with 16% appearing a single time and roughly a fifth taken by the ten largest. Material for sequencing was PBMCs or a T cell subset sorted from them (not recorded which). The source is a man between 18 and 29 years old who had mild COVID-19 (a few samples of this study predate the infection). Cell type and time point are not known.

This clonotype was recorded many times. The chain couples TRBV7-2 to TRBJ2-1; D may be TRBD1 or TRBD2 (5 bases each). V lost 5 bases, J lost 10 bases, and 12 bases lay in between. In germline, CDR1 is SGHTA, CDR2 FQGNSA. This CDR3 has 12 amino acids. The CDR3 is CASSPREGEQFF. CDR3 in DNA: TGTGCCAGCAGCCCACGAGAGGGGGAGCAGTTCTTC.

This clonotype appeared a few times. This chain connects TRBV7-9 to TRBJ1-3, with D uncertain. The germline V and J ends were trimmed by 4 bases and 1 base, with 8 bases remaining between them. Per germline, CDR1 SEHNR and CDR2 FQNEAQ (reference sequence). This CDR3 has 14 residues. CDR3 in DNA: TGTGCCAGCAGCTCCAATCTATCTGGAAACACCATATATTTT. As protein: CASSSNLSGNTIYF.

This clonotype was seen ten or more times. The chain has TRBV5-1 and TRBJ2-5; 7 bases fit TRBD2. CDR1 and CDR2 (germline): SGHRS, YFSETQ. The J segment lost 4 bases and the V segment lost 6 bases, leaving 9 bases of the junction unmatched. The CDR3 length is 14 residues. The CDR3 nucleotides read TGCGCCAGCACCACGGGAGGCCGCGGAGAGACCCAGTACTTC. It encodes CASTTGGRGETQYF.